This T cell receptor beta chain was recovered during a study of CD8 T cells in ankylosing spondylitis. Note on this clonotype: The antigen is undetermined.

Quantitative 5'-RACE with molecular barcodes generated TCR beta libraries. TCRdb ran MiXCR on the 5' RACE reads and lists one entry per CDR3 protein. The table has approximately 540,000 distinct CDR3 sequences, 12% seen once. General study results and limits: Clones tied to disease were said to be significantly enriched in matched ankylosing spondylitis synovial fluid. Made up of about eight highly homologous variants, a TCR beta motif appeared characteristic of ankylosing spondylitis blood. Previously reported in reactive arthritis synovial fluid and blood were some of the motif variants.

Material for sequencing was blood, either unsorted or a sorted T cell fraction (not recorded which). This sequence was found in a male donor with ankylosing spondylitis.

CDR3 region: CASSLGTSGIYEQFF. Here the CDR3 DNA reads TGCGCCAGCAGCTTGGGAACTAGCGGGATCTATGAGCAGTTCTTC. The genes are TRBV5-1 and TRBJ2-1; TRBD2 agrees at 10 bases. The ends lost 0 bases at V and 8 bases at J; junction bases unmatched: 5. Germline V gene data show CDR1 as SGHRS and CDR2 as YFSETQ. The CDR3 sequence is 15 residues long.